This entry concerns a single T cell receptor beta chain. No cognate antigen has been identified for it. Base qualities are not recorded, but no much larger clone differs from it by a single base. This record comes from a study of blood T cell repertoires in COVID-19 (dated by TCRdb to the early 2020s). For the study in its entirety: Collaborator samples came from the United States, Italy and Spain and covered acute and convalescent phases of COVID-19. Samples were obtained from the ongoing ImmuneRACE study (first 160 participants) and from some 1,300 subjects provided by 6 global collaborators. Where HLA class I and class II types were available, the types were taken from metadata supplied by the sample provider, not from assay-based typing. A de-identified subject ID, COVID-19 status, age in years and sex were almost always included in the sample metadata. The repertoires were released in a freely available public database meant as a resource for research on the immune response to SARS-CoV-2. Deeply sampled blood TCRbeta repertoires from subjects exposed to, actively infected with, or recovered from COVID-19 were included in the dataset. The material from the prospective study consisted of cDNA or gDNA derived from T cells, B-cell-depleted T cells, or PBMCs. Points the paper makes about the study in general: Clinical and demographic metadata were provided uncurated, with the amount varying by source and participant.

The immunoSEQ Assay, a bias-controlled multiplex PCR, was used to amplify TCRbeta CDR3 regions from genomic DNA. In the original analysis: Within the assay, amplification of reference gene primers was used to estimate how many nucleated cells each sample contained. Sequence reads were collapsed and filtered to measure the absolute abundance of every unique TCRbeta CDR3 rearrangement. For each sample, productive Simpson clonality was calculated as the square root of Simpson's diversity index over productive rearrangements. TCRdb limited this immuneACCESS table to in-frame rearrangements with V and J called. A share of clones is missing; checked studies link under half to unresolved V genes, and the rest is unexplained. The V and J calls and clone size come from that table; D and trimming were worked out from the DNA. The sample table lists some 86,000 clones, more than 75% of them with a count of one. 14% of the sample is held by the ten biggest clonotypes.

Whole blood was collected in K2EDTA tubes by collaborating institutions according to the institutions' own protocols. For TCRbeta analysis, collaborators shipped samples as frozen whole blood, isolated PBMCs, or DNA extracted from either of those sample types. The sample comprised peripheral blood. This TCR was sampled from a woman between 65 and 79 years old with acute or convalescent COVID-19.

Here is the DNA: TGTGCCAGCAGTGACTCGTCCACATCTGGGGCCAACGTCCTGACTTTC. The encoded protein is CASSDSSTSGANVLTF. The V and J genes are TRBV6-4 and TRBJ2-6, with the D segment identity uncertain. V and J are truncated by 0 bases and 1 base respectively, leaving an intervening sequence of 7 bases. Its CDR3 holds 16 amino acids, cysteine through phenylalanine. The DNA shown is the 48-base CDR3, in frame from base 1. In the germline V gene, CDR1 corresponds to MRHNA and CDR2 to SNTAGT.